This TCR beta chain was captured in a study of blood T cells in healthy people across ages (dated by TCRdb to the mid-2010s). A note on the overall study: In model experiments, template switching captured roughly one uniquely barcoded TCR beta cDNA molecule for every two T cells. The donors were divided into four age groups: young (average around 16 years), middle-aged (about 39), aged (approximately 62) and long-lived (82). Two additional independent replicas of 1 million unique cDNA reads from the same blood draw were analyzed for two donors (one aged 18 to 30 and one aged 80 or older). The study measured age-related changes in TCR beta repertoire diversity using deep sequencing normalized with unique cDNA molecular identifiers. Points the paper makes about the study in general: Observed TCR beta diversity correlated strongly with the percentage of naive T cells measured by flow cytometry. Compared with the aged group, the long-lived group had more naive CD4+ T cells, fewer expanded clones and increased TCR diversity, a pattern suggesting age selection. Bulk unsorted PBMC profiling prevented conclusive comparison of naive and antigen-experienced compartments. Donor CMV infection status was unknown, potentially confounding age-related changes in expanded clonotypes. Total diversity estimates from one million sequenced T cells were considered lower bounds and underestimates. Observed TCR beta diversity per million T cells fell roughly linearly with age, and a significant reduction was already apparent by age roughly 41.

Library prep was done by 5' RACE. The reads were generated on an Illumina HiSeq 2500. A second PCR of roughly 6 to 11 cycles was run with a J-beta primer mix and a sample-barcoded 5' primer. A template-switch 5' adaptor carrying 12 random nucleotides introduced a unique molecular identifier onto each TCR beta cDNA molecule. Each sample yielded at least 2.5 million CDR3-containing paired-end reads. The Mint cDNA synthesis kit, primed by a TRBC-specific oligonucleotide, was used to synthesize first-strand cDNA from all RNA. After uracil-DNA glycosylase treatment, a first 18-cycle PCR used universal primers M1SS and BC2_uni_R on all cDNA. As for the original processing: Each sample was normalized by randomly selecting 1 million high-quality reads, each carrying a distinct molecular identifier. Instead of being binned into consensus sequences, reads with shared molecular identifiers were discarded. MiTCR, with a Q25 quality threshold and the strictest error-elimination algorithm, was used for CDR3 identification, clonotype clustering and error correction. Lower-bound total TCR beta diversity was estimated with a nonparametric unseen species model using Euler transformation. TCRdb redid the processing of the public reads, applying fastp at Q25 and MiXCR, and retained in-frame beta chains. Records with the same CDR3 protein are collapsed into one entry carrying the most frequent genes and DNA. These V and J calls originate from TCRdb's pipeline instead of the authors' own analysis. The sample table records roughly 560,000 distinct CDR3 sequences; nearly 25% of these occur just once. Under 9% of the sample lies in the top ten.

V lost 2 bases and J lost 4 bases, and the count of bases not matched to a germline gene is 5. The CDR3 numbers 15 residues from cysteine through phenylalanine. Only the CDR3 portion is preserved as DNA: 45 bases, with reading frame beginning at the first base. The roughly 42 donors, aged 6 to 90 years, were systemically healthy Caucasian individuals from Russia. Each donor gave ten milliliters of peripheral blood, collected into EDTA-treated Vacutainer tubes. PBMCs were isolated by Ficoll-Paque density-gradient centrifugation, with at least 6.5 million obtained per sample. Trizol reagent was used to extract total RNA from PBMCs, with at least 5.5 micrograms per sample. For every donor, an aliquot of PBMCs went through flow cytometry to measure the percentages of naive CD45RAhigh/CD27high T cells. Concerning this clonotype itself: Its antigen is unknown. Qualities for individual bases were not recorded, and no much larger clone is one base off.

The sample was also linked to a second study, of T cells of mothers and their children. The second study reports: The donors were nine systemically healthy Caucasian individuals, made up of three mothers and their six children. cDNA synthesis used all of the extracted RNA, with 1.5 ug of RNA in each 15 ul reaction. In the second PCR, the M1S primer introduced both the sample barcodes and 2-4 random nucleotides. Each mother yielded over 9 million TCR beta CDR3 reads and each child a few million reads. In both related and unrelated pairs, thymic selection shapes the output of TCR recombination in a similar way, with inherited differences having only a minor effect. Normalized repertoire overlap was always found to be slightly, but never significantly, higher in related mother-child pairs than in unrelated mother-child pairs. No persistent microchimeric T cell clones were found, with a detection sensitivity of 80 to 100 clones per million clonotypes. The study used deep NGS to compare TCR beta repertoires of mothers and children, seeking features distinguishing related mother-child pairs from unrelated individuals. On average, the children were roughly 12 +/- 4 years old, while the mothers were 40 +/- 4 years old. After adapter ligation was performed with NEBNext reagents, the libraries were sequenced on an Illumina HiSeq 2000 with 100+100 nt paired-end reads. To prevent cross-contamination, the mother and child libraries were prepared a month apart and were sequenced in separate runs. Between roughly 500,000 and 2,100,000 distinct TCR beta clonotypes were identified per donor. Naive TCR beta clonotypes were estimated from low-frequency clonotypes matched to each donor's FACS-determined naive share, without sorting.

The clonotype originates from a boy aged 10-17 years in good health. The chain employs TRBV12-3 or TRBV12-4 and TRBJ2-1, and TRBD2 matches 7 of the central bases. The sequenced material came from blood. The CDR3 has the sequence CASSLRGDPYNEQFF. In nucleotides, the sequence is TGTGCCAGCAGTTTACGGGGGGACCCTTACAATGAGCAGTTCTTC.